This TCR beta chain appears in the sequencing data of a study of OX40 agonist ivuxolimab in advanced cancers. Notes on the research overall: Ivuxolimab was a fully human IgG2 agonistic monoclonal antibody targeting the costimulatory receptor OX40 (CD134). Intravenous ivuxolimab was administered to patients every 2 weeks at six dose levels: 0.01, 0.1, 0.3, 1.5, 3 and 10 mg/kg. Of the approximately 50 dose-escalation patients, hepatocellular carcinoma was present in 19, melanoma in around 15, renal cell carcinoma in 9 and head and neck cancer in 9. A male proportion of 82.7% and a mean age of 60 years, ranging from roughly 23 to 80, were recorded for the dose-escalation cohort. Patients were allowed to have had prior anti-PD-1, anti-PD-L1 or anti-CTLA-4 therapy, and roughly two fifths of the dose-escalation patients had been treated with checkpoint inhibitors. Partial responses occurred in three dose-escalation patients, of whom one had hepatocellular carcinoma and two had cutaneous melanoma. The point of sequencing TCRbeta in the periphery was to test whether ivuxolimab changed TCR sequence diversity and drove clonal T-cell expansion. The paper reports the monotherapy dose-escalation portion (N ≈ 50 patients) of the phase I ivuxolimab trial. General study outcomes and caveats: The antigen specificity of the peripheral T cells that underwent clonal expansion was not determined. In partial responders in the 0.1-3.0 mg/kg groups, normalized peripheral clonal expansion was found to be among the lowest, especially among CD8+ T cells. At doses of 0.1 to 3.0 mg/kg, clonal expansion of both CD4+ and CD8+ T cells in blood was seen between baseline and week 6. Low levels of normalized T-cell clonal expansion were also shown by some nonresponding patients. After ivuxolimab, CD8+ T cells had more expanded clones than CD4+ T cells on average.

The CDR3 goes from the cysteine to the phenylalanine over 16 residues. Here the CDR3 DNA is all that survives: 48 bases in frame from base 1. Between the V and J ends, shortened by 4 bases and 4 bases respectively, the junction contains 20 bases. For CDR1 and CDR2, the germline V gene lists SGHTA and FQGNSA. Details on this clone: Its antigen is unknown. No clone much larger than this one lies a single base away; base qualities are absent.

For sequencing of the TCRbeta CDR3 region, genomic DNA was extracted from the sorted cells. The immunoSEQ Assay was used for sequencing of TCRbeta CDR3 regions. TCRdb obtained this table from immuneACCESS and retained in-frame rearrangements with V and J assigned. These tables miss some clones; where compared with another copy, unresolved V genes account for less than half of the shortfall, and the remainder is unexplained. Within this sample are 55,000 to 75,000 clones, with about nine tenths of them counted one time only. The biggest ten clones account for less than 2.5% of the sample. The trial excluded patients who had a history of autoimmune disease or who were on systemic immunosuppression. Peripheral blood for TCR sequencing was drawn from every dose cohort at baseline, at cycle 4 day 1 and at cycle 7 day 1. Samples came from an open-label, multicenter, first-in-human phase I dose-escalation trial of ivuxolimab. Adults with locally advanced or metastatic head and neck squamous cell, hepatocellular, melanoma or renal cell carcinoma were enrolled in the trial. Before TCR sequencing, CD4+ and CD8+ T cells were separately sorted from peripheral blood.

Sequencing used CD4+ or CD8+ T cells sorted from blood, obtained in a trial of the OX40 agonist ivuxolimab. The sequence was collected from an adult with an advanced solid tumor such as melanoma, head and neck, liver or kidney cancer. Recombination connected TRBV7-2 to TRBJ2-7, with the D gene tentatively TRBD1 or TRBD2, based on 5 matching bases in each. The CDR3 protein is CASSWGSAPRRYEQYF. At the DNA level, the sequence is TGTGCCAGCAGCTGGGGGAGCGCCCCAAGGAGGTACGAGCAGTACTTC.